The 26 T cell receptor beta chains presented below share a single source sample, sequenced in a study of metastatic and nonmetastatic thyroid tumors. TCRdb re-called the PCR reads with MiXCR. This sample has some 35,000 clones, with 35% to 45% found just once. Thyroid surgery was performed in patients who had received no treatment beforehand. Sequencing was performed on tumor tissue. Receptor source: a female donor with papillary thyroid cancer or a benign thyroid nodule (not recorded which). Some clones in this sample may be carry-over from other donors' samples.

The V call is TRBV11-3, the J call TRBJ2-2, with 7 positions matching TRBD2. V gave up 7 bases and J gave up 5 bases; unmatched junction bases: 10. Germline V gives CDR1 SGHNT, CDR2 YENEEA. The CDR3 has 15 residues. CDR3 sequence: CASTPGGRGTGELFF. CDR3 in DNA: TGTGCCAGCACCCCGGGGGGACGAGGGACCGGGGAGCTGTTTTTT.

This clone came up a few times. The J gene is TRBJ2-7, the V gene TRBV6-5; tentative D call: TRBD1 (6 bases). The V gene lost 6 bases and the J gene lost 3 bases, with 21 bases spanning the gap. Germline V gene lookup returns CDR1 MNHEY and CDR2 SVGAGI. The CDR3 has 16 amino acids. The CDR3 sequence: CASSYPLRQASYEQYF. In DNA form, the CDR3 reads TGTGCCAGCAGCTATCCACTTAGACAGGCTAGCTACGAGCAGTACTTC.

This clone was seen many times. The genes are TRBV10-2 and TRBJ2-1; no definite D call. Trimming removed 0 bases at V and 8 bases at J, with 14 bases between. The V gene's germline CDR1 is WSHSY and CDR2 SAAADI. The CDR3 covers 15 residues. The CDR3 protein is CASSESTATGHEQFF. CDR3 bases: TGCGCCAGCAGTGAGTCGACTGCAACCGGGCATGAGCAGTTCTTC.

CDR3 DNA sequence: TGTGCCAGCAGTGCCTGGACAGGGCCCGGAAACACCATATATTTT. This codes for CASSAWTGPGNTIYF. The V gene is TRBV6-1, the J gene TRBJ1-3, with TRBD1 matching 8 bases. The CDR3 extends over 15 amino acids. The germline V gene encodes CDR1 MNHNS and CDR2 SASEGT. After removal of 4 bases from V and 4 bases from J, the junction contained 6 bases not matched to a gene.

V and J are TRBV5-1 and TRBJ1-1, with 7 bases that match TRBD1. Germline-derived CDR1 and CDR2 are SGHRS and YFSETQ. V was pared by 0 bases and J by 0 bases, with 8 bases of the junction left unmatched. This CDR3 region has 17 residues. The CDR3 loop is CASSLAGTASMNTEAFF. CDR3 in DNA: TGCGCCAGCAGCTTGGCCGGGACAGCCTCAATGAACACTGAAGCTTTCTTT.

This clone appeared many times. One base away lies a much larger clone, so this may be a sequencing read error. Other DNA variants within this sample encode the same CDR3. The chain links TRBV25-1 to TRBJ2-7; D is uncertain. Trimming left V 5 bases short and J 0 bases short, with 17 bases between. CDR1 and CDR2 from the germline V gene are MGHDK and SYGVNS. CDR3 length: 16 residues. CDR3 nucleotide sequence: TGTGCCAGCAGTACGATTACCGAGAAGACCTCCTACGAGCAGTACTTC. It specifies CASSTITEKTSYEQYF.

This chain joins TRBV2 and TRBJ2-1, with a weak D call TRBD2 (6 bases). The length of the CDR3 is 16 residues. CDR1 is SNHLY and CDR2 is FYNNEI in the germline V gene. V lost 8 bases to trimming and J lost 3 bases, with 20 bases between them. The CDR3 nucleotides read TGTGCCAGCGAAGACGGGCGGACTACCTTCTACAATGAGCAGTTCTTC. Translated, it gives CASEDGRTTFYNEQFF.

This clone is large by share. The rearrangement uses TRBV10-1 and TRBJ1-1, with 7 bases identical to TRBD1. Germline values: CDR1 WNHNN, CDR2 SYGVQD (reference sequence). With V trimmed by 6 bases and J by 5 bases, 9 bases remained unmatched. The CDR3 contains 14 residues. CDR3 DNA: TGCGCCAGCAGCCCACAGGGGATGGGGACTGAAGCTTTCTTT. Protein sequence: CASSPQGMGTEAFF.

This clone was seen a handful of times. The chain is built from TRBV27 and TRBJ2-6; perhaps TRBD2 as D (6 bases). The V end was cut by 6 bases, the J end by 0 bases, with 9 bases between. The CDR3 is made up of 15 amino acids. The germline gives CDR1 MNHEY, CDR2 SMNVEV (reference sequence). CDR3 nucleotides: TGTGCCAGCAGCCCCGGGGGCTCTGGGGCCAACGTCCTGACTTTC. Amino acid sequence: CASSPGGSGANVLTF.

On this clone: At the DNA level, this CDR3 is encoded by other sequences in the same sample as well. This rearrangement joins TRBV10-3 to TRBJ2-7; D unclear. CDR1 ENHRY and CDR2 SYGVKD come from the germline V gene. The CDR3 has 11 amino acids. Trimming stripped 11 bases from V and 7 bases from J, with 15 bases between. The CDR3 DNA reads TGTGCCGCATCAGGTGGGATAGAGCAGTACTTC. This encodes CAASGGIEQYF.

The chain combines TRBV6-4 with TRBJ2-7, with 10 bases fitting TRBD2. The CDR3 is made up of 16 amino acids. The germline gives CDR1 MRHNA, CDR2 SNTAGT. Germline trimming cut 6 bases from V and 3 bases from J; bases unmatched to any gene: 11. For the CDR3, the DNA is TGTGCCAGCAGCCCCGGAGCGGGGGGGGCTAACTACGAGCAGTACTTC. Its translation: CASSPGAGGANYEQYF.

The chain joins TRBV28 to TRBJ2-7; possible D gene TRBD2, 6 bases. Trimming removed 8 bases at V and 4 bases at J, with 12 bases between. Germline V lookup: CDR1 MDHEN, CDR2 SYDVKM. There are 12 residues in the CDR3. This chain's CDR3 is CASRDLKYEQYF. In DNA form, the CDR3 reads TGTGCCAGCCGGGACTTAAAATACGAGCAGTACTTC.

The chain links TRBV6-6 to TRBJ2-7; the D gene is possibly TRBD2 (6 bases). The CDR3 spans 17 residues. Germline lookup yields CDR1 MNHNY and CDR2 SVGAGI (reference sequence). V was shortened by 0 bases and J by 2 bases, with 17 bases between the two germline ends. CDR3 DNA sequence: TGTGCCAGCAGTTACTCAATCGGCGGGGCACAAACCTACGAGCAGTACTTC. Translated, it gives CASSYSIGGAQTYEQYF.

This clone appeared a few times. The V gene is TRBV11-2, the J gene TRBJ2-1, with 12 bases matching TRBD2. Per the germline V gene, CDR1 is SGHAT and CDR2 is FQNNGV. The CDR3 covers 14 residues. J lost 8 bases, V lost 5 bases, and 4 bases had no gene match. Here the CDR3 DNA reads TGTGCCAGCAGCCAGACTAGCGGGAGCGATGAGCAGTTCTTC. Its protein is CASSQTSGSDEQFF.

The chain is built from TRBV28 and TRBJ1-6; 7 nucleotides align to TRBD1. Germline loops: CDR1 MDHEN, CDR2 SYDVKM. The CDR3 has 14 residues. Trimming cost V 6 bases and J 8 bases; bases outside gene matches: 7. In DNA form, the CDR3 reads TGTGCCAGCAGGACCGGGACAGTGGATTCACCCCTCCACTTT. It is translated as CASRTGTVDSPLHF.

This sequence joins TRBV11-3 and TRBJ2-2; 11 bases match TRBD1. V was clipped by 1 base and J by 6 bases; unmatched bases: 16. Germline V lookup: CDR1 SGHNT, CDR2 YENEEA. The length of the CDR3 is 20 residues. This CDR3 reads CASSLVFHFVGTGGAGELFF. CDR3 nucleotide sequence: TGTGCCAGCAGCTTAGTTTTTCATTTCGTCGGGACAGGGGGTGCCGGGGAGCTGTTTTTT.

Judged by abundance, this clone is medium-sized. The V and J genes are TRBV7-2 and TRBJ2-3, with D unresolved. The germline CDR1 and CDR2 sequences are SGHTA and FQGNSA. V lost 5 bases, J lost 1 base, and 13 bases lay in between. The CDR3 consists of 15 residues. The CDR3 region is CASSASVVRTDTQYF. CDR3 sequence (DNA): TGTGCCAGCAGCGCGTCCGTGGTCCGCACAGATACGCAGTATTTT.

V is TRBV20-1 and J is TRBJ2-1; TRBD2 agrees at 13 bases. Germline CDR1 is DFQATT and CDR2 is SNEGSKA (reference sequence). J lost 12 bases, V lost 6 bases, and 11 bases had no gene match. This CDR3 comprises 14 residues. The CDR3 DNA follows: TGCAGTGCAAAAGACAGGACTAGCGGGAGTCGGCAGTTCTTC. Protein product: CSAKDRTSGSRQFF.

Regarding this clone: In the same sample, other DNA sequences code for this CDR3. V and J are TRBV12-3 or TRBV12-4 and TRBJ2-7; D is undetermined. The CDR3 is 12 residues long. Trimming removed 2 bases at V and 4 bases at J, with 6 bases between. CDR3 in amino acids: CASSLLGYEQYF. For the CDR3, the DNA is TGTGCCAGCAGTTTATTGGGGTACGAGCAGTACTTC.

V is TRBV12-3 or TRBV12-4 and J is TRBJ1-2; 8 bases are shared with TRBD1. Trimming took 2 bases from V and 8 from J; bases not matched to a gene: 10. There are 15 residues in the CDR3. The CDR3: CASSLSSDRVFGYTF. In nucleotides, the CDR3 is TGTGCCAGCAGTTTATCGTCGGACAGGGTATTCGGCTACACCTTC.

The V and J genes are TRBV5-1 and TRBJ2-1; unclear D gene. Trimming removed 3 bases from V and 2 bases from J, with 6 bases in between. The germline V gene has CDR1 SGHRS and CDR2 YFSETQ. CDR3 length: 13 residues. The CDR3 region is CASSWGPYNEQFF. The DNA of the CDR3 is TGCGCCAGCAGCTGGGGTCCCTACAATGAGCAGTTCTTC.

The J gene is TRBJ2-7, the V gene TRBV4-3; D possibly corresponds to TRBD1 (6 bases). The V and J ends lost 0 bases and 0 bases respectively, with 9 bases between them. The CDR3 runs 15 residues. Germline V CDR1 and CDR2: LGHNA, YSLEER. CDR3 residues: CASSQDRGFSYEQYF. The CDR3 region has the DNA TGCGCCAGCAGCCAAGACAGGGGCTTCTCCTACGAGCAGTACTTC.

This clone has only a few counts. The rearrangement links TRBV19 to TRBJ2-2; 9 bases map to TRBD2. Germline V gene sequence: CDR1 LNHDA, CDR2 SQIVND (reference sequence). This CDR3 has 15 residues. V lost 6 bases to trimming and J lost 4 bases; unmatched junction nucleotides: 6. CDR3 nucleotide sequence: TGTGCCAGTAGCCAGCTAGCGGGGATCACCGGGGAGCTGTTTTTT. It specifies CASSQLAGITGELFF.

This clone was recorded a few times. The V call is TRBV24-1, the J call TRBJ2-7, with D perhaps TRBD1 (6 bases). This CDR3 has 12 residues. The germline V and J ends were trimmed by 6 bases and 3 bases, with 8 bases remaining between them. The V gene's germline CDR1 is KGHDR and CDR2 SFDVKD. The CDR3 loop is CATSQGSYEQYF. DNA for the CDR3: TGTGCCACCAGTCAGGGGAGCTACGAGCAGTACTTC.

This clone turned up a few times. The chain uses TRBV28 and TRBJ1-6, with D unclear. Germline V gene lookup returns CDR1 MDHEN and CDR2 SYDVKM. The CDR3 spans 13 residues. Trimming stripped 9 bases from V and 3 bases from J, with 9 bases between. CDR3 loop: CASQGNYNSPLHF. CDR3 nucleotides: TGTGCCAGTCAAGGGAACTATAATTCACCCCTCCACTTT.

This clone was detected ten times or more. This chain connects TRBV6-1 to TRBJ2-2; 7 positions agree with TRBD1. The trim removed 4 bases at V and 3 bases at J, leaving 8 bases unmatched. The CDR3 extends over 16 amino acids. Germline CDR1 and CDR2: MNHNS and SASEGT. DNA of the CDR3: TGTGCCAGCAGTGGGGGGACAGCAGACTACACCGGGGAGCTGTTTTTT. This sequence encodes CASSGGTADYTGELFF.